This T cell receptor (beta chain) was identified during a study of blood T cell repertoires in COVID-19. Background on the study: COVID-19 samples from acute and convalescent phases originated in the United States, Italy and Spain.

This CDR3 comprises 13 residues. Trimming took 6 bases from V and 10 from J; bases not matched to a gene: 9. The data were produced by immunoSEQ multiplex PCR, yet TCRdb's version contains in-frame clones alone and is incomplete. This table has some 100,000 clones, around 89% appearing once. Only a few counts were recorded for this clone. The sample taken for sequencing was peripheral blood. This chain links TRBV12-3 or TRBV12-4 with TRBJ2-4, with 7 bases lining up with TRBD2. This sequence was found in a human donor with acute or convalescent COVID-19. The donor label of this sample is uncertain. The CDR3 here is CASSPGLEWIQYF. CDR3 DNA sequence: TGTGCCAGCAGCCCTGGACTAGAATGGATTCAGTACTTC.